The source of this T cell receptor beta chain is a study of T-cell memory formation after mild COVID-19. Study-level findings and limits: In second-wave clones peaking day 37, SARS-CoV-2 specificity remained unconfirmed. Clones that contracted clustered mainly in CM and EM if CD4+ and in EMRA if CD8+. That cross-reactive memory joined was suggested by some responding clones appearing in pre-infection memory.

Losses at the gene ends were 0 bases for V and 6 bases for J; bases not matched to a gene: 4. CDR3 size: 15 residues. The V gene's germline CDR1 is MNHEY and CDR2 SVGEGT. A 5'RACE reaction primed in the constant segment made cDNA libraries of TCR alpha and TCR beta, and these carried sample barcodes and UMIs. Via MiXCR, TCRdb re-called the 5' RACE reads, giving one row per CDR3 protein. The table has about 250,000 distinct CDR3 sequences, roughly 18% seen once. As for this clonotype: What it binds is unknown.

The V and J genes are TRBV6-2 or TRBV6-3 and TRBJ2-3; TRBD1 agrees at 9 bases. The sequencing sample was made of PBMCs or a T cell subset sorted from them (not recorded which). This receptor was identified in a man between 18 and 35 years old who had mild COVID-19 (a few samples of this study predate the infection). Cell type and time point are not known. CDR3 in amino acids: CASSYSDRGSDTQYF. The CDR3 region has the DNA TGTGCCAGCAGTTACTCCGACAGGGGGTCGGATACGCAGTATTTT.